This TCR beta chain was found in a study of cytomegalovirus exposure and HLA in healthy donors. The PCR had 60 Vbeta and 13 Jbeta primers. Sequencing was performed with immunoSEQ multiplex PCR; in TCRdb, only in-frame clones are kept and a portion is missing. The sample lists about 79,000 clones, about two thirds occurring once. Worth noting for this clone: Antigen specificity is unknown.

The length of the CDR3 is 13 residues. Between the trimmed V and J ends, which lost 9 bases and 5 bases, there was a span of 17 bases. From germline, CDR1 is MNHEY and CDR2 SVGAGI. Study findings and constraints: Analyses of presence/absence relied on an assumption of roughly uniform sequencing depth across donors. Prior analysis indicated that the majority of TCR beta V segments exhibited productivity approximately 87% or approximately 30% of the time.

This clonotype was obtained from a woman aged 45-60 years in good health and CMV-seropositive. The gene calls are TRBV6-5 and TRBJ2-7; tentative D call: TRBD2 (5 bases). The source material was PBMCs. Written as DNA, the CDR3 is TGTGCCAGTCTCGGGTGGGAGCGGAACGAGCAGTACTTC. Translated: CASLGWERNEQYF.